This T cell receptor beta chain came from a study of CD8 T cells in ankylosing spondylitis. Study findings and constraints: Typical of ankylosing spondylitis blood, it appeared, was a TCR beta motif of several highly homologous variants.

CDR1 is DFQATT and CDR2 is SNEGSKA in the germline V gene (reference sequence). The CDR3 totals 12 residues. TCRdb used MiXCR to reprocess the 5' RACE reads, holding one entry per CDR3 protein. The data contain about 750,000 distinct CDR3 sequences, under 20% of them singletons. On this clonotype: Its antigen is unidentified.

The rearrangement links TRBV20-1 to TRBJ2-7; TRBD2 matches 9 bases. Sequenced material: blood, either unsorted or a sorted T cell fraction (not recorded which). The clonotype was recovered from a male donor with ankylosing spondylitis. CDR3 coding DNA: TGCAGCGCCGGCGGGGGGGCTCGCGAGCAGTACTTC. It is translated as CSAGGGAREQYF.